This T cell receptor beta chain is from a study of blood T cell repertoires in COVID-19. Study-wide background: Whether acute or convalescent, the COVID-19 samples came from the United States, Italy and Spain.

This clone has more than one count but fewer than ten. The sample holds other DNA sequences that translate to the same CDR3. Sequenced by immunoSEQ multiplex PCR; TCRdb stores in-frame clones only, minus some. The top ten hold about 1.6% of the sample, which has approximately 110,000 clones, roughly 80% seen once. This clonotype was obtained from a man aged 50 or older with acute or convalescent COVID-19. Source material: peripheral blood.

Here the CDR3 reads CASSLGDRGLGQPQHF. The CDR3 region has the DNA TGTGCCAGCAGCTTAGGGGACAGGGGTCTCGGTCAGCCCCAGCATTTT. The chain links TRBV11-2 to TRBJ1-5, with TRBD1 matching 10 bases. Germline V CDR1 and CDR2: SGHAT, FQNNGV. This CDR3 spans 16 amino acids. J was trimmed by 6 bases and V by 1 base; bases with no gene match: 6. Full variable domain (rest looked up from reference TRBV11-2 and TRBJ1-5): EAGVAQSPRYKIIEKRQSVAFWCNPISGHATLYWYQQILGQGPKLLIQFQNNGVVDDSQLPKDRFSAERLKGVDSTLKIQPAKLEDSAVYLCASSLGDRGLGQPQHFGDGTRLSIL.